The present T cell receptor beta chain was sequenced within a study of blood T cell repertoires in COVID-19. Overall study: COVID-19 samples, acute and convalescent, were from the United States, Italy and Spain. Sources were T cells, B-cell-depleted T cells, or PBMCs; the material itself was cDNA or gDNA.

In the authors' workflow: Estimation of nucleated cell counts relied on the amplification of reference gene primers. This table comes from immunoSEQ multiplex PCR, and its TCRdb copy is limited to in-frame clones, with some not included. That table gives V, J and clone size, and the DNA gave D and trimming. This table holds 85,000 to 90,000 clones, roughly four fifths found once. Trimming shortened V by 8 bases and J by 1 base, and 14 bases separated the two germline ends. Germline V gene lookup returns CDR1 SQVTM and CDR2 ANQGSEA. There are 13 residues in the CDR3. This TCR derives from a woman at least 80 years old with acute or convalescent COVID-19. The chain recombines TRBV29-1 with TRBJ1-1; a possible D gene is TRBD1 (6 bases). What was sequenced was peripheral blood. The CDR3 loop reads CSLFRDKNTEAFF. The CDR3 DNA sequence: TGCAGCCTCTTCCGGGACAAGAACACTGAAGCTTTCTTT.